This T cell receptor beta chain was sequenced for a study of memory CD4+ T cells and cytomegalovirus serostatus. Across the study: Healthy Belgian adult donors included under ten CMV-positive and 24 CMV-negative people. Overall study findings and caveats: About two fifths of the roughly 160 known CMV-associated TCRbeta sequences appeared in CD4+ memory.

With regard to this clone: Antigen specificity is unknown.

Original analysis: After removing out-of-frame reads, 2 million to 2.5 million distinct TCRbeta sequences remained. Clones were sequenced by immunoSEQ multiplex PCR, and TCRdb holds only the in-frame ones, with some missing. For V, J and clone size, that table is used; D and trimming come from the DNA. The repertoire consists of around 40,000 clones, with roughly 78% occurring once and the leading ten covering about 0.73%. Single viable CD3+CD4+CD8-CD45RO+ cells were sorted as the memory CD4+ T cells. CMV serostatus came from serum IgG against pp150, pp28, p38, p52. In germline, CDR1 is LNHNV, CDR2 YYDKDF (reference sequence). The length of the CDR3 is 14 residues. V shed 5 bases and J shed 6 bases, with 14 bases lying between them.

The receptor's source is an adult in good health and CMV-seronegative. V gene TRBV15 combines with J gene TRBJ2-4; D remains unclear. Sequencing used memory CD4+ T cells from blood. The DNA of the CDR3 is TGTGCCACCAGCGAAAGAGGCACCGTAAACATTCAGTACTTC. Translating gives CATSERGTVNIQYF.